The 18 T cell receptor beta chains presented below share a single source sample, sequenced in a study of beta chain features in type 1 diabetes. These TCRs are of unknown antigen specificity. Overall study findings and caveats: For Type 1 diabetes patients, all four CD4+ subsets carried TCRB CDR3s that were moderately but significantly shorter.

Expressed TCRB transcripts were sequenced, since all the RNA that had been isolated was reverse transcribed. The repertoire was sequenced with immunoSEQ multiplex PCR; TCRdb's copy has only in-frame clones and lacks some. The sample has nearly 700,000 clones; roughly an eighth are singletons. The sample comprised naive CD4+ T cells from blood. The source is a man younger than 35 with type 1 diabetes.

This clone was counted only a few times. V and J are TRBV14 and TRBJ1-5, with a weak D call TRBD1 (6 bases). From germline, CDR1 is SGHDN and CDR2 FVKESK. This CDR3 has 14 residues. With 4 bases removed from V and 3 bases from J, the gap between germline ends came to 10 bases. The CDR3 spells CASSRAGANQPQHF. CDR3 coding DNA: TGTGCCAGCAGCCGAGCAGGGGCCAATCAGCCCCAGCATTTT.

The chain carries TRBV5-1 and TRBJ2-7, with D uncertain. The CDR3 has 13 residues. Per the germline V gene, CDR1 is SGHRS and CDR2 is YFSETQ. The ends were cut back, 4 bases at V and 0 bases at J, with 8 bases in the middle. For the CDR3, the DNA is TGCGCCAGCAGCCCGGGCTTCTCCTACGAGCAGTACTTC. It translates to CASSPGFSYEQYF.

The rearrangement uses TRBV7-6 and TRBJ2-1; 9 positions match TRBD2. The length of the CDR3 is 14 residues. In germline, CDR1 is SGHVS, CDR2 FNYEAQ. V lost 1 base to trimming and J lost 9 bases; unmatched junction nucleotides: 4. The CDR3 DNA sequence: TGTGCCAGCAGCTTAGGAGCGGGGGGCAGTGAGCAGTTCTTC. This sequence encodes CASSLGAGGSEQFF.

The V call is TRBV19, the J call TRBJ2-1, with TRBD2 identical over 9 bases. J gave up 5 bases and V 4 bases, and 3 bases lay outside the gene matches. In germline, CDR1 is LNHDA, CDR2 SQIVND (reference sequence). The CDR3 loop spans 14 amino acids. The CDR3 sequence is CASSTSGANNEQFF. DNA of the CDR3: TGTGCCAGTAGTACTAGCGGGGCGAACAATGAGCAGTTCTTC.

This clone was counted a few times. The gene calls are TRBV18 and TRBJ2-1; D gene ambiguous. Germline V gene sequence: CDR1 KGHSH, CDR2 LQKENI. This CDR3 contains 13 residues. V lost 3 bases and J 2 bases, leaving 5 bases between the germline ends. The CDR3 loop reads CASSPIPYNEQFF. DNA of the CDR3: TGTGCCAGCTCACCTATCCCCTACAATGAGCAGTTCTTC.

The genes are TRBV28 and TRBJ2-7; no firm D call. CDR1 MDHEN and CDR2 SYDVKM come from the germline V gene. The CDR3 sequence is 14 residues long. V was cut by 6 bases and J by 6 bases, with 18 bases left in between. Here the CDR3 reads CASRPPPPTLEQYF. The CDR3, as DNA: TGTGCCAGCAGGCCTCCGCCTCCCACCCTCGAGCAGTACTTC.

The V gene is TRBV20-1, the J gene TRBJ2-1; unclear D gene. The CDR3 length is 10 residues. Germline CDR1 DFQATT, CDR2 SNEGSKA (reference sequence). Trimming took 5 bases from V and 5 from J, leaving 4 bases between them. CDR3: CSAGNNEQFF. The CDR3 nucleotides read TGCAGTGCTGGGAACAATGAGCAGTTCTTC.

This clone was counted only a few times. The rearrangement links TRBV15 to TRBJ2-2, with D uncertain. This CDR3 is 15 amino acids long. The V gene lost 0 bases and the J gene lost 3 bases, with 8 bases spanning the gap. CDR1 is LNHNV, CDR2 YYDKDF, per germline (reference sequence). The CDR3: CATSRDLADTGELFF. The CDR3 DNA follows: TGTGCCACCAGCAGAGATCTGGCCGACACCGGGGAGCTGTTTTTT.

The V and J genes are TRBV7-9 and TRBJ2-7; weak D call: TRBD2 (6 bases). In germline, CDR1 is SEHNR, CDR2 FQNEAQ (reference sequence). V gave up 4 bases and J gave up 0 bases, with 16 bases separating them. The CDR3 sequence is 16 residues long. Here the CDR3 DNA reads TGTGCCAGCAGCTCCCGTAGAGGGGAGGCCTCCTACGAGCAGTACTTC. Translating it yields CASSSRRGEASYEQYF. The full variable domain, in which reference TRBV7-9 and TRBJ2-7 provide the parts outside the CDR3, is DTGVSQNPRHKITKRGQNVTFRCDPISEHNRLYWYRQTLGQGPEFLTYFQNEAQLEKSRLLSDRFSAERPKGSFSTLEIQRTEQGDSAMYLCASSSRRGEASYEQYFGPGTRLTVT.

V gene TRBV12-5 combines with J gene TRBJ1-5; D ambiguous. The CDR3 sequence is 16 residues long. Germline CDR1 is LGHNT and CDR2 is FRNRAP. Trimming pared 1 base from V and 2 bases from J, leaving 12 bases between. The CDR3 DNA reads TGTGCTAGTGGTTTGGCAACGGGGTTGGGCAATCAGCCCCAGCATTTT. Its translation: CASGLATGLGNQPQHF.

The chain is built from TRBV2 and TRBJ2-5, with D possibly being TRBD1 (5 bases). The germline CDR1 and CDR2 sequences are SNHLY and FYNNEI. The CDR3 loop spans 15 amino acids. Deletions cut 5 bases from V and 1 base from J, with 14 bases between. The CDR3 bases are TGTGCCAGCAGTCCCCGAGTGGGGCCCCAAGAGACCCAGTACTTC. Translated, it gives CASSPRVGPQETQYF.

This clone was observed a handful of times. The chain uses TRBV29-1 and TRBJ2-5; D is ambiguous. The germline V gene encodes CDR1 SQVTM and CDR2 ANQGSEA. The CDR3 consists of 13 residues. V lost 3 bases and J lost 9, with 17 bases in between. In nucleotides, the CDR3 is TGCAGCGTTGATGCCGTCGGGCTGTCGGCCCAGTACTTC. Translated, it gives CSVDAVGLSAQYF.

The rearrangement uses TRBV15 and TRBJ1-4; no reliable D call. Trimming removed 0 bases from V and 0 bases from J, with 8 bases in between. Germline V lookup: CDR1 LNHNV, CDR2 YYDKDF (reference sequence). The CDR3 totals 16 residues. The chain's CDR3 is CATSRDQEATNEKLFF. The CDR3 nucleotides read TGTGCCACCAGCAGAGATCAGGAGGCAACTAATGAAAAACTGTTTTTT.

This clone has more than one count but fewer than ten. One junction end does not reproduce the germline sequence, and a read error may be involved. CDR3 sequence (DNA): TGTGCCAGCACCTTACGGGGGGCATGGGAGACCCAGTACTTC. Its translation: CASTLRGAWETQYF. V gene TRBV7-2 combines with J gene TRBJ2-5, with a tentative D call TRBD2 (7 bases). The V gene's germline CDR1 is SGHTA and CDR2 FQGNSA. The CDR3 runs to 14 residues.

The V gene is TRBV30, the J gene TRBJ1-2; D gene unclear. The germline gives CDR1 GTSNPN, CDR2 SVGIG (reference sequence). Trimming shortened V by 8 bases and J by 4 bases, and 23 bases separated the two germline ends. The CDR3 is 15 residues long. CDR3 DNA: TGTGCCCCCTACCCCGGGCCTCATAGGAGCTATGGCTACACCTTC. Encoded protein: CAPYPGPHRSYGYTF.

This clone showed up just a few times. V gene TRBV19 combines with J gene TRBJ2-7; TRBD1 matches at 10 bases. Trimming took 2 bases from V and 6 from J; bases not matched to a gene: 7. Per the germline V gene, CDR1 is LNHDA and CDR2 is SQIVND (reference sequence). CDR3 length: 15 residues. The CDR3 loop reads CASSITGTGDSEQYF. CDR3 coding DNA: TGTGCCAGTAGTATAACCGGGACAGGGGATTCCGAGCAGTACTTC.

The chain joins TRBV29-1 to TRBJ2-3; D call uncertain. The germline V gene encodes CDR1 SQVTM and CDR2 ANQGSEA. With 5 bases removed from V and 0 bases from J, the gap between germline ends came to 12 bases. The CDR3 length is 14 residues. DNA for the CDR3: TGCAGCGTTTTGACGGATACTAGCACAGATACGCAGTATTTT. It encodes CSVLTDTSTDTQYF.

This clone was counted only a few times. This sample includes further DNA sequences coding for the same CDR3. The chain uses TRBV30 and TRBJ2-1; D gene unclear. This CDR3 has 11 amino acids. Germline V CDR1 and CDR2: GTSNPN, SVGIG (reference sequence). Trimming left V 0 bases short and J 6 bases short, with 3 bases between. The CDR3 DNA is TGTGCCTGGAGTGTACCCAATGAGCAGTTCTTC. Protein sequence: CAWSVPNEQFF.